This T cell receptor beta chain originates from a study of blood T cell repertoires in COVID-19. Trimming at V came to 6 bases and at J to 2 bases, leaving 12 bases not matched to a gene. Germline V gives CDR1 WSHSY, CDR2 SAAADI. The CDR3 is 16 amino acids. Data came from immunoSEQ multiplex PCR; TCRdb stores just in-frame clones and leaves some out. Of about 440,000 clones in the sample, roughly nine tenths were seen once. The receptor was isolated from a woman aged 18-30 years with acute COVID-19. The chain joins TRBV10-2 to TRBJ1-2, with 7 bases fitting TRBD1. The material sequenced was PBMCs or T cells enriched from blood (not recorded which). CDR3 amino acids: CASSAGTVNLNYGYTF. The DNA of the CDR3 is TGCGCCAGCAGCGCCGGGACAGTAAACTTAAACTATGGCTACACCTTC.